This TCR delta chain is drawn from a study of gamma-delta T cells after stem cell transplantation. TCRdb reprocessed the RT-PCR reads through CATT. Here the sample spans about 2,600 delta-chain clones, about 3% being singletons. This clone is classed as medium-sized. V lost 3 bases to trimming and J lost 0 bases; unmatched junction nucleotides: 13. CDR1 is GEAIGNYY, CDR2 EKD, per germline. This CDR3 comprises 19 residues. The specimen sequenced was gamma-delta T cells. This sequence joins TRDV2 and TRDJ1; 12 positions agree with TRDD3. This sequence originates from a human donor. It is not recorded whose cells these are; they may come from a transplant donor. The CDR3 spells CACDPIVLGDTKYTDKLIF. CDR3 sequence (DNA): TGTGCCTGTGACCCGATCGTACTGGGGGATACTAAGTACACCGATAAACTCATCTTT.